This section outlines one TCR beta chain sequence together with its context. Germline assignment: CDR1 SGHTA and CDR2 FQGNSA. The CDR3 runs 14 residues. Between the trimmed V and J ends, which lost 3 bases and 5 bases, there was a span of 13 bases. How the authors handled the data: It was from reference gene primer amplification that nucleated cell counts were estimated. Method: immunoSEQ multiplex PCR; TCRdb's copy keeps in-frame clones and lacks some. Clone size and the V and J calls come from that table; the DNA yielded D and trimming. The sample has 55,000 to 85,000 clones; 81% are singletons. The data stem from a study of blood T cell repertoires in COVID-19. As for the study in general: Samples of COVID-19 (acute and convalescent) were obtained from the United States, Italy and Spain. The cDNA or gDNA used as material had been derived from T cells, B-cell-depleted T cells, or PBMCs.

The receptor comes from a woman in her 70s with acute or convalescent COVID-19. Input material: peripheral blood. This chain uses TRBV7-2 with TRBJ2-5, with D tentatively TRBD1 (5 bases). The CDR3 sequence: CASSFKQGRETQYF. CDR3 in DNA: TGTGCCAGCAGCTTTAAGCAGGGCAGGGAGACCCAGTACTTC.